These T cell receptor beta chains were read from a single sample in a study of T cell changes during pregnancy in multiple sclerosis. Method: immunoSEQ multiplex PCR; TCRdb's copy keeps in-frame clones and lacks some. The table includes roughly 52,000 clones, just under 90% detected once. Sequencing used CD4+ T cells from peripheral blood mononuclear cells, obtained in the first trimester of pregnancy. These receptors were taken from a female donor with multiple sclerosis, enrolled in a pregnancy study. The CDR3 runs from the conserved cysteine through the conserved F or W. Fields, in order: J gene, clone size, V gene, D gene, CDR3 protein, CDR3 DNA. D genes are given only for firm matches. Clone size is given for some rows only: seen once, a few or many times, or a class if the clone is expanded.

J: TRBJ2-6; size: .; V: TRBV9; D: .; CDR3: CASSSQGGLNSGANVLTF; DNA: TGTGCCAGCAGCTCCCAGGGGGGACTTAACTCTGGGGCCAACGTCCTGACTTTC
J: TRBJ1-4; size: .; V: TRBV7-9; D: .; CDR3: CASSVGGVAEKLFF; DNA: TGTGCCAGCAGCGTAGGGGGAGTCGCGGAAAAACTGTTTTTT
J: TRBJ1-1; size: few; V: TRBV5-1; D: .; CDR3: CASSLRGEAFF; DNA: TGCGCCAGCAGCTTGCGGGGTGAAGCTTTCTTT
J: TRBJ2-2; size: .; V: TRBV4-2; D: TRBD1; CDR3: CASSQGLDRDRDTGELFF; DNA: TGTGCCAGCAGCCAAGGATTAGATCGAGACAGGGACACCGGGGAGCTGTTTTTT
J: TRBJ2-4; size: .; V: TRBV2; D: .; CDR3: CASSEARRSLAKNIQYF; DNA: TGTGCCAGCAGTGAAGCGCGGCGCAGTTTAGCCAAAAACATTCAGTACTTC
J: TRBJ2-4; size: .; V: TRBV28; D: .; CDR3: CASSAGAKNIQYF; DNA: TGTGCCAGCTCGGCGGGAGCCAAAAACATTCAGTACTTC
J: TRBJ2-3; size: once; V: TRBV4-2; D: TRBD2; CDR3: CASSQELASGSNTQYF; DNA: TGTGCCAGCAGCCAAGAATTGGCTAGCGGGAGTAATACGCAGTATTTT
J: TRBJ2-7; size: .; V: TRBV6-5; D: TRBD1; CDR3: CASSRGYEQYF; DNA: TGTGCCAGCAGCAGGGGGTACGAGCAGTACTTC
J: TRBJ1-3; size: .; V: TRBV4-1; D: TRBD1; CDR3: CASSQLLQGASGNTIYF; DNA: TGCGCCAGCAGTCAGCTCCTACAGGGGGCTTCTGGAAACACCATATATTTT
J: TRBJ2-7; size: .; V: TRBV7-9; D: .; CDR3: CASSTDISYEQYF; DNA: TGTGCCAGCAGCACGGACATCTCCTACGAGCAGTACTTC
J: TRBJ2-3; size: .; V: TRBV6-6; D: .; CDR3: CASSPREVPITDTQYF; DNA: TGTGCCAGCAGTCCCCGAGAAGTCCCGATCACAGATACGCAGTATTTT
J: TRBJ1-1; size: .; V: TRBV18; D: .; CDR3: CASSKTENTEAFF; DNA: TGTGCCAGCTCAAAAACAGAGAACACTGAAGCTTTCTTT
J: TRBJ2-3; size: .; V: TRBV14; D: .; CDR3: CASSQILRVDTQYF; DNA: TGTGCCAGCAGCCAGATCCTTAGAGTGGATACGCAGTATTTT
J: TRBJ2-3; size: .; V: TRBV9; D: TRBD2; CDR3: CASNSGRANTQYF; DNA: TGTGCCAGCAACAGCGGGAGAGCGAATACGCAGTATTTT
J: TRBJ2-3; size: once; V: TRBV5-8; D: .; CDR3: CANAGGEYGTDTQYF; DNA: TGTGCCAACGCCGGAGGGGAGTATGGCACAGATACGCAGTATTTT
J: TRBJ2-2; size: .; V: TRBV2; D: .; CDR3: CASRSEPAGTGELFF; DNA: TGTGCCAGCAGATCCGAACCCGCGGGCACCGGGGAGCTGTTTTTT
J: TRBJ2-7; size: once; V: TRBV13; D: .; CDR3: CASSSGLRDSYEQYF; DNA: TGTGCCAGCAGCTCAGGGTTACGGGACTCCTACGAGCAGTACTTC